The clone carrying this T cell receptor (beta chain) appeared once. Its antigen is unknown. The CDR3 length is 16 residues. With V trimmed by 0 bases and J by 3 bases, 3 bases remained unmatched. Germline lookup yields CDR1 SEHNR and CDR2 FQNEAQ (reference sequence). Only in-frame clones appear in the TCRdb table, and some are missing; sequencing was by immunoSEQ multiplex PCR. The sample includes millions of clones, 93% of them seen just once. These data come from a study of shared clonotypes between healthy human individuals. Study-wide background: Per donor, three plates held CD4 naive cells, three held CD4 memory, two held CD8 naive and one held CD8 memory. Study findings and constraints: Relative to memory subsets, naive subsets generally showed larger estimated richness.

The naive CD8 population came from CD45RO-negative cells selected for CCR7, without terminally differentiated effector memory CD45RA+ cells. The TCR sequence derives from a man aged 18 to 35 in good health. Some clones in this sample may be carry-over from other donors' samples. The sequencing sample was made of naive CD8+ T cells from PBMCs. V usage is TRBV7-9 and J usage is TRBJ2-1; 9 bases map to TRBD2. CDR3 protein: CASSLASGGYYNEQFF. In DNA form, the CDR3 reads TGTGCCAGCAGCTTAGCTAGCGGGGGATACTACAATGAGCAGTTCTTC.